This T cell receptor beta chain was observed in a study of blood T cell repertoires in COVID-19. Study information: T cells, B-cell-depleted T cells, or PBMCs supplied cDNA or gDNA.

The method was immunoSEQ multiplex PCR; TCRdb's version includes in-frame clones alone and lacks a portion of them. The top ten clones hold under 4% of a sample with about half a million clones, 70% to 90% of them seen once. The CDR3 is made up of 13 amino acids. Germline CDR1 SGHDN, CDR2 FVKESK. V was shortened by 4 bases and J by 9 bases, with 10 bases between the two germline ends. The sequence derives from a human donor in a cohort sampled during active COVID-19. The chain links TRBV14 to TRBJ1-6; tentative D call: TRBD1 (5 bases). Material for sequencing was peripheral blood. CDR3 region: CASSLQGGSPLHF. In DNA form, the CDR3 reads TGTGCCAGCAGCCTTCAGGGCGGTTCACCCCTCCACTTT.